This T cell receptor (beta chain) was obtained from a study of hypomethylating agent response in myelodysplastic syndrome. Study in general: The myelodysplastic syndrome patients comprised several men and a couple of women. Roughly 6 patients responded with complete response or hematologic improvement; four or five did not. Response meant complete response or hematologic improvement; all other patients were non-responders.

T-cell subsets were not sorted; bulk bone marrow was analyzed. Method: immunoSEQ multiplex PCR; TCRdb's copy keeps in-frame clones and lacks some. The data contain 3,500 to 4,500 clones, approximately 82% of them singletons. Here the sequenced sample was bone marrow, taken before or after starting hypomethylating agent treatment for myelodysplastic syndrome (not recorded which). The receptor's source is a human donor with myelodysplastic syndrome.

The CDR3 bases are TGCGCCAGCAGCTTGGATCAGGGGGCTGGTGGCTACACCTTC. It codes for CASSLDQGAGGYTF. The chain is built from TRBV5-1 and TRBJ1-2; 8 nucleotides agree with TRBD1. The CDR3 sequence is 14 residues long. With 0 bases clipped from V and 7 bases from J, the junction kept 5 bases outside the gene matches. Germline CDR1 reads SGHRS; CDR2 reads YFSETQ.